Following are 21 T cell receptor beta chains from one sample sequenced in a study of neurological immune-mediated disorders. TCRdb redid the calling of the 5' RACE reads with MiXCR, one entry per CDR3 protein. The sample comprises approximately 59,000 distinct CDR3 sequences, more than 4.5% of which are singletons, and about 6% rests with the top ten. The sample comprised PBMCs. The receptor source for this set is a human donor with multiple sclerosis. The donor label of this sample is uncertain.

This clonotype has ten or more counts. This chain connects TRBV20-1 to TRBJ2-7; possibly TRBD1 or TRBD2 for D (6 bases each). CDR1 and CDR2 from the germline V gene are DFQATT and SNEGSKA (reference sequence). The CDR3 has 16 amino acids. Trimming pared 0 bases from V and 6 bases from J, leaving 21 bases between. The chain's CDR3 is CSARDPPGEDRGEQYF. The DNA for the CDR3 is TGCAGTGCTAGAGACCCCCCAGGGGAGGACCGCGGCGAGCAGTACTTC.

At least ten counts were recorded for this clonotype. The CDR3 region has the DNA TGTGCCACCGACCAAGTGGGGCCTGAAGCTTTCTTT. As protein: CATDQVGPEAFF. J is TRBJ1-1 and V is TRBV7-6; a possible D gene is TRBD1 (5 bases). The CDR3 runs to 12 residues. Germline V gene sequence: CDR1 SGHVS, CDR2 FNYEAQ. V was shortened by 10 bases and J by 6 bases, with 15 bases between the two germline ends.

This clonotype was detected ten times or more. The J gene is TRBJ2-1, the V gene TRBV3-1; D not resolved. V lost 1 base, J lost 10 bases, and 8 bases lay in between. The CDR3 sequence is 12 residues long. Germline V gives CDR1 LGHDT, CDR2 YNNKEL (reference sequence). The CDR3: CASSQVLWEQFF. Written as DNA, the CDR3 is TGTGCCAGCAGCCAAGTTTTGTGGGAGCAGTTCTTC.

The chain combines TRBV5-1 with TRBJ2-1, with 11 bases matching TRBD2. Germline V CDR1 and CDR2: SGHRS, YFSETQ. The V and J ends lost 4 bases and 5 bases, in that order; junction bases with no gene match: 5. The CDR3 contains 15 residues. The CDR3 loop reads CASSPTSGTHNEQFF. The CDR3 nucleotides read TGCGCCAGCAGCCCGACTAGCGGGACGCACAATGAGCAGTTCTTC.

There are many counts of this clonotype. This chain connects TRBV24-1 to TRBJ2-1; the match to TRBD1 covers 8 bases. Trimming removed 5 bases from V and 7 bases from J; junction bases left unmatched: 6. There are 14 residues in the CDR3. CDR1 is KGHDR, CDR2 SFDVKD, per germline. The CDR3 DNA reads TGTGCCACCAGTGTCCCAGGGGGCTCGAATGAGCAGTTCTTC. Residues: CATSVPGGSNEQFF.

This clonotype was seen repeatedly, ten times or more. This chain uses TRBV7-8 with TRBJ2-7; maybe TRBD2 (7 bases). The CDR3 contains 13 residues. Germline V gene sequence: CDR1 SGHVS, CDR2 FQNEAQ. V was cut by 4 bases and J by 4 bases, with 11 bases left in between. CDR3 loop: CASSWGGRYEQYF. The CDR3 region has the DNA TGTGCCAGCAGCTGGGGGGGGCGATACGAGCAGTACTTC.

This clonotype was observed many times. This chain connects TRBV20-1 to TRBJ2-5; D possibly corresponds to TRBD2 (5 bases). Trimming pared 0 bases from V and 4 bases from J, leaving 15 bases between. The CDR3 is made up of 15 amino acids. The germline V gene encodes CDR1 DFQATT and CDR2 SNEGSKA (reference sequence). The CDR3 here is CSARDRRNSGETQYF. CDR3 in DNA: TGCAGTGCTAGAGATCGGAGGAACAGCGGAGAGACCCAGTACTTC.

This clonotype was observed many times. The chain is built from TRBV7-2 and TRBJ2-3, with D possibly being TRBD1 (5 bases). Trimming left V 3 bases short and J 5 bases short, with 15 bases between. The CDR3 is 15 residues long. Germline V gene data show CDR1 as SGHTA and CDR2 as FQGNSA. The CDR3 region is CASSFGAVQGDTQYF. CDR3 nucleotide sequence: TGTGCCAGCAGCTTTGGGGCAGTCCAAGGAGATACGCAGTATTTT.

This clonotype came up many times. The genes are TRBV12-3 or TRBV12-4 and TRBJ2-1; D gene ambiguous. The CDR3 loop spans 12 amino acids. Trimming shortened V by 3 bases and J by 9 bases, and 9 bases separated the two germline ends. DNA for the CDR3: TGTGCCAGCAGTTTGCTCTCGAGTGAGCAGTTCTTC. The encoded protein is CASSLLSSEQFF.

This clonotype was picked up many times. This chain connects TRBV5-1 to TRBJ2-1, with 7 bases lining up with TRBD1. Unmatched junction bases numbered 8, after V lost 5 bases and J lost 0 bases. Germline CDR1 is SGHRS and CDR2 is YFSETQ. CDR3 size: 16 residues. The CDR3 is CASRQQGTSSYNEQFF. CDR3 sequence (DNA): TGCGCCAGCAGGCAACAGGGGACCAGCTCCTACAATGAGCAGTTCTTC.

Many counts were recorded for this clonotype. The J gene is TRBJ1-4, the V gene TRBV5-1; D is uncertain. Germline CDR1 is SGHRS and CDR2 is YFSETQ. The V end was cut by 4 bases, the J end by 2 bases, with 15 bases between. This CDR3 comprises 16 residues. DNA for the CDR3: TGCGCCAGCAGCGTGGACGGGGTCAGGACTAATGAAAAACTGTTTTTT. It is translated as CASSVDGVRTNEKLFF.

The chain combines TRBV5-4 with TRBJ2-7, with 7 bases fitting TRBD1. J was trimmed by 2 bases and V by 4 bases; bases with no gene match: 6. CDR1 and CDR2 from the germline V gene are SGHNT and YYREEE (reference sequence). This CDR3 has 14 amino acids. CDR3 sequence: CASSRTGTAYEQYF. The CDR3 bases are TGTGCCAGCAGCAGAACCGGGACAGCCTACGAGCAGTACTTC.

There are many counts of this clonotype. V gene TRBV2 combines with J gene TRBJ2-1; 8 positions match TRBD2. The junction had 7 bases not matched to a gene; V was cut back by 8 bases and J by 1 base. The V gene's germline CDR1 is SNHLY and CDR2 FYNNEI. The CDR3 totals 15 residues. Here the CDR3 DNA reads TGTGCCAGCGGACCTCTAGCGGGTTCCTACAATGAGCAGTTCTTC. This gives the protein CASGPLAGSYNEQFF.

This clonotype appeared many times. The chain links TRBV6-6 to TRBJ2-1, with D hard to call. Looked up from germline, CDR1 is MNHNY and CDR2 is SVGAGI (reference sequence). V lost 8 bases, J lost 7 bases, and 9 bases lay in between. The CDR3 consists of 11 residues. The CDR3 is CASRRENEQFF. The CDR3 DNA is TGTGCCAGCCGAAGGGAAAATGAGCAGTTCTTC.

The chain uses TRBV7-2 and TRBJ1-2, with D possibly matching TRBD1 (5 bases). This CDR3 is built from 15 residues. V was shortened by 1 base and J by 4 bases, with 13 bases between the two germline ends. Germline V lookup: CDR1 SGHTA, CDR2 FQGNSA. CDR3 sequence: CASSLGGGDGYGYTF. In nucleotides, the CDR3 is TGTGCCAGCAGCTTAGGCGGGGGGGATGGCTATGGCTACACCTTC.

This clonotype was counted a few times. The chain links TRBV7-9 to TRBJ1-5, with D maybe TRBD1 (6 bases). V shed 5 bases and J shed 4 bases, with 15 bases lying between them. Germline CDR1 reads SEHNR; CDR2 reads FQNEAQ (reference sequence). The CDR3 runs to 15 residues. Here the CDR3 reads CASSRTAAGNQPQHF. In nucleotides, the CDR3 is TGTGCCAGCAGCCGGACAGCAGCAGGGAATCAGCCCCAGCATTTT.

At least ten counts were recorded for this clonotype. This chain uses TRBV7-2 with TRBJ2-1; D is unclear. Per germline, CDR1 SGHTA and CDR2 FQGNSA. This CDR3 is built from 15 residues. Trimming left V 2 bases short and J 2 bases short, with 10 bases between. This CDR3 is CASSLFFGPYNEQFF. DNA for the CDR3: TGTGCCAGCAGCTTATTTTTCGGGCCCTACAATGAGCAGTTCTTC.

This clonotype was picked up many times. The gene calls are TRBV7-2 and TRBJ2-3; D unresolved. There are 14 residues in the CDR3. In germline, CDR1 is SGHTA, CDR2 FQGNSA. V was clipped by 4 bases and J by 2 bases, with 10 bases between them. In DNA, the CDR3 is TGTGCCAGCAGCTCTTTAGAGGCCACAGATACGCAGTATTTT. Residues: CASSSLEATDTQYF.

This clonotype was detected many times. This chain connects TRBV20-1 to TRBJ2-3; TRBD2 matches at 9 bases. This CDR3 contains 13 residues. J gave up 5 bases and V 4 bases, and 4 bases lay outside the gene matches. In germline, CDR1 is DFQATT, CDR2 SNEGSKA (reference sequence). The CDR3 nucleotides read TGCAGTGCTATTAGCGGGGGTAGAGATACGCAGTATTTT. Its protein product is CSAISGGRDTQYF.

This clonotype appeared many times. The CDR3 nucleotides are TGCAGTCAACTAGCGGGGGGTACCTACGAGCAGTACTTC. This codes for CSQLAGGTYEQYF. The V and J genes are TRBV20-1 and TRBJ2-7; 12 positions match TRBD2. The germline V gene encodes CDR1 DFQATT and CDR2 SNEGSKA (reference sequence). The CDR3 is 13 amino acids. V trimming: 8 bases; J trimming: 2 bases; junction bases outside the gene matches: 4.

This clonotype was recorded a few times. The chain uses TRBV10-2 and TRBJ1-6, with 7 bases aligning to TRBD1. The CDR3 contains 15 residues. Germline CDR1 is WSHSY and CDR2 is SAAADI. V trimming: 3 bases; J trimming: 3 bases; junction bases outside the gene matches: 2. The CDR3 is CASSDRTGYNSPLHF. In DNA, the CDR3 is TGCGCCAGCAGTGACCGGACAGGCTATAATTCACCCCTCCACTTT.